This TCR beta chain stems from a study of OX40 agonist ivuxolimab in advanced cancers. Assay used: immunoSEQ multiplex PCR; TCRdb lists only in-frame clones, some missing. The sample lists roughly 80,000 clones; 93% were seen once. The input for sequencing was CD4+ or CD8+ T cells sorted from blood, taken in a trial of the OX40 agonist ivuxolimab. This clonotype originated in an adult with an advanced solid tumor such as melanoma, head and neck, liver or kidney cancer.

CDR3 in DNA: TGTGCCAGCAGTTACACCCTGACCGGTTTTAACTATGGCTACACCTTC. Residues: CASSYTLTGFNYGYTF. V is TRBV6-5 and J is TRBJ1-2; no clear D. Germline V gene lookup returns CDR1 MNHEY and CDR2 SVGAGI. The CDR3 totals 16 residues. Between the trimmed V and J ends, which lost 2 bases and 1 base, there was a span of 14 bases.